One T cell receptor (beta chain) is described in this entry. What this receptor recognizes is not known. Base qualities were left out, and no much larger clone turns up one base away. In the paper's terms, the treatment or condition label means: over 15 received Ad26.COV2.S at low or high dose, single or two shots; about 5 received placebo; per-sample allocation not given. Repertoires of vaccine and placebo recipients were sequenced from samples taken on day 63 after the first injection. In Cohort 1b, around 23 adults aged 18-55 years were enrolled at a single site in Boston, USA, between 29 July and 7 August 2020. Ad26.COV2.S consisted of a replication-incompetent adenovirus type 26 vector by which a prefusion-stabilized SARS-CoV-2 spike protein from the original Wuhan strain was expressed. TCRbeta CDR3 regions were sequenced with the immunoSEQ Assay. After extraction, genomic DNA underwent amplification by bias-controlled multiplex PCR, followed by high-throughput sequencing. Per the authors' processing: Collapsing and filtering of sequences were performed to quantify the absolute abundance of each unique TCRbeta CDR3 region. Usable DNA was measured by amplifying reference genes present in all nucleated cells, and TCRbeta template counts were normalized to that usable DNA to estimate T cell fraction. Repertoire TCRs were annotated as SARS-CoV-2-specific when V gene, CDR3 amino acid sequence and J gene were exactly matched to a known reactive TCR set. MIRA supplied the reference SARS-CoV-2 TCR set, which was filtered for enrichment in COVID-19-positive ImmuneCODE repertoires so that public or cross-reactive TCRs were removed. Using the MIRA antigens, annotated TCRs were further analysed by specific ORF or by position within an ORF. Depth was the summed frequency of annotated unique rearrangements, while breadth was defined as annotated unique rearrangements over total unique productive rearrangements. Two-sided Wilcoxon rank-sum tests were used to compare TCR breadth between groups. In its TCRdb copy, this immuneACCESS table keeps in-frame sequences only and misses some clones. Where compared with another copy, unresolved V genes explain less than half of these, and the others have no known cause. From that table come the V and J calls and clone size; the DNA was used to work out D and trimming. The sample contains some 390,000 clones, 75% to 90% of them found a single time. The ten biggest clones cover roughly 3.5% of the sample.

These data belong to a study of Ad26.COV2.S vaccination and SARS-CoV-2 variants (dated by TCRdb to the early 2020s). Notes on the research overall: Donors in the vaccine arm were drawn from COV1001, a multicentre, randomized, double-blind, placebo-controlled phase I-IIa trial testing Ad26.COV2.S in healthy adults. TCRbeta repertoire sequencing served as the tool for gauging how specific and how broad the SARS-CoV-2-reactive T cell receptors were following Ad26.COV2.S vaccination. Participants in the trial were split at random into five groups of five each, receiving low-dose or high-dose Ad26.COV2.S once or twice, or else placebo on both occasions. Blinding of investigators to trial group allocation was maintained during experiments and outcome assessment. Dosing of Ad26.COV2.S was intramuscular, at either 5x10^10 or 1x10^11 viral particles, delivered as one shot or as two shots spaced 56 days apart. A total of 32 samples were included in the TCR-sequenced set, comprising 19 Ad26.COV2.S vaccine recipients, 5 placebo recipients and 8 SARS-CoV-2 convalescent individuals.

Including cysteine and phenylalanine, the CDR3 has 14 amino acids. Of the read, only the CDR3 DNA is kept; its 42 bases are in frame from base 1. Trimming leaves V shorter by 6 bases and J shorter by 4 bases, with the junction holding 3 bases beyond the gene matches. Sequences MNHEY (CDR1) and SVGAGI (CDR2) are obtained from the germline V gene. General findings and caveats noted by the study authors: It was noted by the authors that total T cell responses may have been underestimated by the TCR breadth and depth analyses. After vaccination, spike-specific CD8+ and CD4+ T cell responses were reported to show substantial breadth. Spike-specific TCR breadth was higher in Ad26.COV2.S recipients than in placebo recipients (P = 0.0014). Vaccine and placebo recipients had similar non-spike TCR breadth, a finding consistent with the vaccine containing only spike. Comparing responses between vaccine doses or regimens was not something the study was powered to do.

The clonotype comes from a person aged 18-60 years who received the Ad26.COV2.S COVID-19 vaccine or a placebo. The material sequenced was peripheral blood, taken in a trial of Ad26.COV2.S vaccine versus placebo. The V gene is TRBV6-5 and the J gene is TRBJ1-2, with 12 junctional bases fitting TRBD1. The nucleotides are TGTGCCAGCAGAGGGGGACAGGGGGCCTATGGCTACACCTTC. It encodes CASRGGQGAYGYTF.